This TCR beta chain stems from a study of control samples from healthy donors and cancer patients. Germline V gives CDR1 SEHNR, CDR2 FQNEAQ (reference sequence). V dropped 0 bases and J dropped 2 bases, with 8 bases sitting between them. The CDR3 is 14 residues long. As regards this clone: Distinct nucleotide sequences in the sample also encode this CDR3.

Assay: immunoSEQ multiplex PCR; the TCRdb copy retains only in-frame clones and omits some. The sample yields about 140,000 clones, about 89% seen once. The V call is TRBV7-9, the J call TRBJ2-7; no definite D call. The sequencing input was blood. The sequence derives from a man younger than 30 in good health. CDR3 nucleotides: TGTGCCAGCAGCTTAGCGGCAGGAGCCTACGAGCAGTACTTC. This encodes CASSLAAGAYEQYF.